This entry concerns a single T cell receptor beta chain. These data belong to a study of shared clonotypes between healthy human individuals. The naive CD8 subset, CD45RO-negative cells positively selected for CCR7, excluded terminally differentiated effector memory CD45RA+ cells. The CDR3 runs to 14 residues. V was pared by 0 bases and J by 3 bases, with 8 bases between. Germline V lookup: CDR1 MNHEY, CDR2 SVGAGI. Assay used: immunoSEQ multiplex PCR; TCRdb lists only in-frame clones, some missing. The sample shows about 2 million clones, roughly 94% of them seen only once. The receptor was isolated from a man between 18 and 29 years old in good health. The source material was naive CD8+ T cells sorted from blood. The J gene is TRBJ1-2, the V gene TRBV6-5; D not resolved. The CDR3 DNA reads TGTGCCAGCAGTTACTCGGTCAGTCACTATGGCTACACCTTC. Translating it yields CASSYSVSHYGYTF.